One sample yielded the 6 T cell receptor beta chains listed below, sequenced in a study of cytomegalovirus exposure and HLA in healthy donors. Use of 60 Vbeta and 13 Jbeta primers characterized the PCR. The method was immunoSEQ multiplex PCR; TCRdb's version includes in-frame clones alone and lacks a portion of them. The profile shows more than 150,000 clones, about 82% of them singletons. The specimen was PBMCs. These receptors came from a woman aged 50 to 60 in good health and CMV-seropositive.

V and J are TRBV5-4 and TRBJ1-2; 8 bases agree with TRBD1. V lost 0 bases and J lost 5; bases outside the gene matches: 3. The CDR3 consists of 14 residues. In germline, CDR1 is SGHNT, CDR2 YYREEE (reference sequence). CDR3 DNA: TGTGCCAGCAGCTTGGGACAGGGGATATATGGCTACACCTTC. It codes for CASSLGQGIYGYTF.

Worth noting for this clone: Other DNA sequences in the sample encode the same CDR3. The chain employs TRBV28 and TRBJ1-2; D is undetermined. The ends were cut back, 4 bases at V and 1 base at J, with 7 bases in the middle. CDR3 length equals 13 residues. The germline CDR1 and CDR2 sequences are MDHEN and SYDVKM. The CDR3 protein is CASSWEVNYGYTF. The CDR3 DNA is TGTGCCAGCAGTTGGGAGGTTAACTATGGCTACACCTTC.

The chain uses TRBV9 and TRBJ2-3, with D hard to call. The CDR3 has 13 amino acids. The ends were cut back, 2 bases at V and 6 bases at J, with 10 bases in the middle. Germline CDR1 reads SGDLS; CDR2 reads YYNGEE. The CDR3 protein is CASSVYSPDTQYF. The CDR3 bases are TGTGCCAGCAGCGTCTACAGCCCGGATACGCAGTATTTT.

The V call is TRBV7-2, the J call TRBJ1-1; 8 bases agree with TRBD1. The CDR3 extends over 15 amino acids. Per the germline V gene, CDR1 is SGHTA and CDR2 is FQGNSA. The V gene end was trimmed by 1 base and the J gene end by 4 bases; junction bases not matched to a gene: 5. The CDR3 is CASSLGQTGVTEAFF. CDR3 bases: TGTGCCAGCAGCTTAGGGCAGACAGGGGTCACTGAAGCTTTCTTT.

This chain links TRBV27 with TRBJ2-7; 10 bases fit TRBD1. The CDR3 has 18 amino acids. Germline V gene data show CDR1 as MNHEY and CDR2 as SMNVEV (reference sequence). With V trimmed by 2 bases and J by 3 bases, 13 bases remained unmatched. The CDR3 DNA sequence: TGTGCCAGCAGTTTACAAATCCCTTGGACAGGGGGTGACTACGAGCAGTACTTC. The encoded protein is CASSLQIPWTGGDYEQYF.

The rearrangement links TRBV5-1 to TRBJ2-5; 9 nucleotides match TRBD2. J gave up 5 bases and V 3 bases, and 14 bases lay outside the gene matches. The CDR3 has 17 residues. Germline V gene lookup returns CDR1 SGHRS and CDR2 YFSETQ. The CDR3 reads CASSSMRGGSIGETQYF. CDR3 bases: TGCGCCAGCAGCTCGATGCGGGGGGGCAGTATTGGGGAGACCCAGTACTTC.